This TCR beta chain was captured in a study of T-cell reconstitution after alpha-beta-depleted transplantation in children. Unique molecular identifiers were incorporated into the prepared TCRbeta library. One entry per CDR3 protein, called by TCRdb with MiXCR from the PCR reads. Of 750,000 to 950,000 distinct CDR3 sequences in the sample, about 15% were seen once. The CDR3 has 14 amino acids. V was pared by 6 bases and J by 5 bases, with 16 bases between. Germline CDR1 is MDHEN and CDR2 is SYDVKM. This clonotype was picked up a small number of times. The receptor was isolated from a male patient younger than 18 who had a stem cell transplant for acute lymphoblastic leukemia, so the T cells may come from the graft donor. The sample here was PBMCs, mostly from graft donor cells, taken 360 days after TCRalphabeta/CD19-depleted stem cell transplant. The genes are TRBV28 and TRBJ2-5, with no clear D. CDR3 bases: TGTGCCAGCAGCCAACCCAGAGGCCCGGAGACCCAGTACTTC. The encoded protein is CASSQPRGPETQYF.